These 19 T cell receptor beta chains originate from one sample sequenced in a study of T cell responses to AZD1222 COVID-19 vaccine. Sequenced by immunoSEQ multiplex PCR; TCRdb stores in-frame clones only, minus some. The sample consists of around 100,000 clones, roughly 91% of them appearing once. The specimen comprised peripheral blood, sampled on day 0 of AZD1222 vaccination. The receptor source for this set is an adult in good health.

The chain carries TRBV15 and TRBJ2-3; D uncertain. CDR3 size: 13 residues. V was cut by 9 bases and J by 1 base, with 11 bases left in between. Looked up from germline, CDR1 is LNHNV and CDR2 is YYDKDF (reference sequence). As DNA, the CDR3 is TGTGCCACTGCCATTGGCGGCACAGATACGCAGTATTTT. Encoded protein: CATAIGGTDTQYF.

The chain couples TRBV5-1 to TRBJ2-2, with D unresolved. This CDR3 has 17 residues. The V gene's germline CDR1 is SGHRS and CDR2 YFSETQ. The V and J ends lost 1 base and 4 bases respectively, with 17 bases between them. The CDR3 sequence is CASSLTGLYDTTGELFF. DNA of the CDR3: TGCGCCAGCAGCTTGACGGGCCTTTATGACACCACCGGGGAGCTGTTTTTT.

The V gene is TRBV7-2, the J gene TRBJ1-2, with D uncertain. The CDR3 loop spans 14 amino acids. The V end was cut by 5 bases, the J end by 0 bases, with 10 bases between. CDR1 is SGHTA, CDR2 FQGNSA, per germline. The CDR3 DNA reads as TGTGCCAGCAGCCCAGGACGGACTAACTATGGCTACACCTTC. Translating it yields CASSPGRTNYGYTF.

The chain is built from TRBV28 and TRBJ1-5; D unclear. The CDR3 has 13 amino acids. Trimming left V 2 bases short and J 7 bases short, with 9 bases between. Per germline, CDR1 MDHEN and CDR2 SYDVKM. CDR3 protein: CASSLTGGQPQHF. The CDR3 DNA reads as TGTGCCAGCAGTTTAACGGGAGGGCAGCCCCAGCATTTT.

The genes are TRBV5-1 and TRBJ1-1; no definite D call. CDR1 is SGHRS, CDR2 YFSETQ, per germline. V lost 4 bases to trimming and J lost 1 base, with 8 bases between them. This CDR3 contains 13 residues. The CDR3: CASSRGGNTEAFF. CDR3 nucleotides: TGCGCCAGCAGCCGAGGCGGGAACACTGAAGCTTTCTTT.

This sequence joins TRBV2 and TRBJ2-7, with 7 positions matching TRBD1. The germline V gene has CDR1 SNHLY and CDR2 FYNNEI. CDR3 length: 13 residues. The ends lost 4 bases at V and 1 base at J; junction bases unmatched: 1. This CDR3 reads CASSVQGSYEQYF. The CDR3 coding sequence is TGTGCCAGCAGTGTACAGGGGTCCTACGAGCAGTACTTC.

The chain joins TRBV5-1 to TRBJ2-1; D may be TRBD2 (6 bases). The CDR3 loop spans 15 amino acids. Trimming removed 1 base from V and 0 bases from J, with 8 bases in between. CDR1 is SGHRS, CDR2 YFSETQ, per germline. The CDR3 DNA reads TGCGCCAGCAGCTTGATCGGGAGCTCCTACAATGAGCAGTTCTTC. The encoded protein is CASSLIGSSYNEQFF.

The chain carries TRBV30 and TRBJ2-1, with D possibly TRBD2 on 6 matching bases. CDR1 and CDR2 from the germline V gene are GTSNPN and SVGIG (reference sequence). V lost 4 bases, J lost 4 bases, and 11 bases lay in between. The CDR3 sequence is 13 residues long. CDR3 DNA sequence: TGTGCCTGGACCCTGGGACTTTACAATGAGCAGTTCTTC. Protein: CAWTLGLYNEQFF.

This chain uses TRBV18 with TRBJ2-2; D uncertain. V lost 4 bases to trimming and J lost 5 bases, with 8 bases between them. The CDR3 runs to 13 residues. CDR1 KGHSH and CDR2 LQKENI come from the germline V gene. The CDR3 bases are TGTGCCAGCTCACTCATGGTAACCGGGGAGCTGTTTTTT. Amino acid sequence: CASSLMVTGELFF. The full variable domain, with the rest looked up from reference TRBV18 and TRBJ2-2, is NAGVMQNPRHLVRRRGQEARLRCSPMKGHSHVYWYRQLPEEGLKFMVYLQKENIIDESGMPKERFSAEFPKEGPSILRIQQVVRGDSAAYFCASSLMVTGELFFGEGSRLTVL.

The V and J genes are TRBV18 and TRBJ1-4; D not resolved. CDR1 is KGHSH and CDR2 is LQKENI in the germline V gene. Trimming cost V 1 base and J 3 bases, with 9 bases left between them. The CDR3 spans 15 residues. This CDR3 is CASSPQESANEKLFF. CDR3 nucleotide sequence: TGTGCCAGCTCACCACAGGAGTCTGCTAATGAAAAACTGTTTTTT.

The rearrangement uses TRBV19 and TRBJ1-1; weak D call: TRBD1 (6 bases). Trimming cost V 5 bases and J 5 bases, with 18 bases left between them. The CDR3 runs 15 residues. The germline CDR1 and CDR2 sequences are LNHDA and SQIVND (reference sequence). The CDR3 DNA is TGTGCCAGTAGTCCGACAGGCCCCTGGGGGACTGAAGCTTTCTTT. Amino acid sequence: CASSPTGPWGTEAFF.

This chain joins TRBV7-9 and TRBJ1-1; the D is unclear. Germline V gene lookup returns CDR1 SEHNR and CDR2 FQNEAQ (reference sequence). The CDR3 runs to 18 residues. The V end was cut by 2 bases, the J end by 0 bases, with 19 bases between. This CDR3 reads CASSLLLAVRGMNTEAFF. CDR3 DNA sequence: TGTGCCAGCAGCTTATTGCTGGCTGTTAGAGGAATGAACACTGAAGCTTTCTTT.

The CDR3, as DNA: TGTGCCAGCAGGATACCGGGACAGGGGGCGCGAAGGACGACACAATACTACGAGCAGTACTTC. It translates to CASRIPGQGARRTTQYYEQYF. The V gene is TRBV28, the J gene TRBJ2-7, with TRBD1 identical over 12 bases. This CDR3 contains 21 residues. Germline assignment: CDR1 MDHEN and CDR2 SYDVKM. V trimming: 6 bases; J trimming: 3 bases; junction bases outside the gene matches: 24.

V gene TRBV29-1 combines with J gene TRBJ2-1; D not certain. The germline V gene encodes CDR1 SQVTM and CDR2 ANQGSEA. This CDR3 has 8 amino acids. DNA of the CDR3: TGCAGAGGAGATGAGCAGTTCTTC. Protein sequence: CRGDEQFF.

The gene calls are TRBV18 and TRBJ1-1, with TRBD1 matching over 8 bases. Trimming removed 4 bases from V and 0 bases from J; junction bases left unmatched: 10. The germline V gene has CDR1 KGHSH and CDR2 LQKENI. This CDR3 comprises 17 residues. CDR3 nucleotide sequence: TGTGCCAGCTCACAAGCCCCCGGGACAGGTATGAACACTGAAGCTTTCTTT. Translated: CASSQAPGTGMNTEAFF. Supplemented by reference TRBV18 and TRBJ1-1, the full variable domain reads NAGVMQNPRHLVRRRGQEARLRCSPMKGHSHVYWYRQLPEEGLKFMVYLQKENIIDESGMPKERFSAEFPKEGPSILRIQQVVRGDSAAYFCASSQAPGTGMNTEAFFGQGTRLTVV.

The chain is built from TRBV2 and TRBJ1-3; no firm D call. CDR1 is SNHLY, CDR2 FYNNEI, per germline. The ends were cut back, 6 bases at V and 4 bases at J, with 10 bases in the middle. CDR3 length: 13 residues. The CDR3 nucleotides are TGTGCCAGCAGCTCTAATTCGGGAAACACCATATATTTT. This gives the protein CASSSNSGNTIYF.

The gene calls are TRBV29-1 and TRBJ1-2; 9 positions agree with TRBD1. The germline gives CDR1 SQVTM, CDR2 ANQGSEA. V lost 6 bases, J lost 6 bases, and 5 bases stayed unmatched. This CDR3 spans 12 amino acids. CDR3 in DNA: TGCAGCGTGCGGACAGGGGCGGATGGCTACACCTTC. Translated, it gives CSVRTGADGYTF. Complete variable domain (other parts from reference TRBV29-1 and TRBJ1-2): SAVISQKPSRDICQRGTSLTIQCQVDSQVTMMFWYRQQPGQSLTLIATANQGSEATYESGFVIDKFPISRPNLTFSTLTVSNMSPEDSSIYLCSVRTGADGYTFGSGTRLTVV.

The chain links TRBV18 to TRBJ2-4; TRBD1 might be the D (5 bases). Trimming took off 2 bases at V and 4 bases at J, with 12 bases between the two ends. CDR1 is KGHSH, CDR2 LQKENI, per germline. This CDR3 has 15 amino acids. CDR3 protein: CASSPGANRKNIQYF. Written as DNA, the CDR3 is TGTGCCAGCTCACCAGGGGCGAACAGAAAAAACATTCAGTACTTC.

The V gene is TRBV28, the J gene TRBJ2-7, with D maybe TRBD2 (6 bases). This CDR3 region has 14 residues. V was shortened by 8 bases and J by 1 base, with 15 bases between the two germline ends. Germline assignment: CDR1 MDHEN and CDR2 SYDVKM. As DNA, the CDR3 is TGTGCCAGCCGGCTCGGGACTGGATCCTACGAGCAGTACTTC. Its translation is CASRLGTGSYEQYF.